This TCR beta chain was retrieved from a study of cytomegalovirus exposure and HLA in healthy donors. With 60 Vbeta and 13 Jbeta primers, the PCR was carried out. Only in-frame clones appear in the TCRdb table, and some are missing; sequencing was by immunoSEQ multiplex PCR. The table has 150,000 to 200,000 clones, roughly four fifths seen once; the top ten hold around 3.6%. Study-wide points: Beyond CMV serostatus, there was no information to go on about immune exposure.

This clone was picked up one time. Its antigen remains unidentified. The germline V gene has CDR1 SEHNR and CDR2 FQNEAQ (reference sequence). V lost 8 bases and J lost 1, with 15 bases in between. There are 14 residues in the CDR3. Sequencing input: PBMCs. This clonotype was obtained from a man aged 35 to 55 in good health and CMV-seropositive. V and J are TRBV7-9 and TRBJ2-7; D gene ambiguous. The CDR3 DNA sequence: TGTGCCAGCGCTACCCCCGGAGTATCCTACGAGCAGTACTTC. The encoded protein is CASATPGVSYEQYF.